What follows are 22 T cell receptor beta chains derived from one specimen sequenced in a study of metastatic and nonmetastatic thyroid tumors. No treatment of any kind had been given to any patient before thyroid surgery. TCRdb reprocessed the PCR reads via MiXCR. The data hold some 22,000 clones, with roughly 21% observed a single time. Specimen: blood. The receptor set was obtained from a male donor with papillary thyroid cancer or a benign thyroid nodule (not recorded which). Some clones in this sample may be carry-over from other donors' samples.

This clone was counted ten times or more. The V and J genes are TRBV20-1 and TRBJ1-6, with 7 nucleotides matching TRBD1. J lost 5 bases, V lost 7 bases, and 5 bases had no gene match. The CDR3 has 13 residues. Germline lookup yields CDR1 DFQATT and CDR2 SNEGSKA (reference sequence). CDR3 in DNA: TGCAGTGGGTCAGGGGGTAATAATTCACCCCTCCACTTT. Protein product: CSGSGGNNSPLHF.

This clone is medium-sized in the sample. The chain combines TRBV18 with TRBJ2-7, with 7 bases aligning to TRBD1. Germline trimming cut 2 bases from V and 5 bases from J; bases unmatched to any gene: 6. The CDR3 loop spans 14 amino acids. The V gene's germline CDR1 is KGHSH and CDR2 LQKENI. For the CDR3, the DNA is TGTGCCAGCTCACCAACAGGGGCCGACCACGAGCAGTACTTC. Encoded protein: CASSPTGADHEQYF.

This clone was observed a handful of times. This sequence joins TRBV6-1 and TRBJ2-3; no clear D gene. Trimming removed 8 bases at V and 4 bases at J, with 13 bases between. The CDR3 is 13 residues long. Germline CDR1 is MNHNS and CDR2 is SASEGT. For the CDR3, the DNA is TGTGCCAGCTGCACGAGGCGGTCAGATACGCAGTATTTT. The encoded protein is CASCTRRSDTQYF.

This clone has just a few counts. The rearrangement links TRBV12-3 or TRBV12-4 to TRBJ2-3, with 7 bases aligning to TRBD2. Germline trimming cut 2 bases from V and 4 bases from J; bases unmatched to any gene: 12. There are 17 residues in the CDR3. The CDR3 reads CASSLYGWEGLADTQYF. In DNA, the CDR3 is TGTGCCAGCAGTTTATATGGGTGGGAGGGCCTGGCAGATACGCAGTATTTT.

This clone is medium-sized. This chain uses TRBV30 with TRBJ2-7, with TRBD1 identical over 7 bases. The germline CDR1 and CDR2 sequences are GTSNPN and SVGIG (reference sequence). This CDR3 is built from 14 residues. Losses at the gene ends were 0 bases for V and 4 bases for J; bases not matched to a gene: 6. CDR3 in amino acids: CAWSVGTASYEQYF. The CDR3, as DNA: TGTGCCTGGAGTGTCGGGACAGCTTCATACGAGCAGTACTTC.

The chain combines TRBV6-4 with TRBJ1-5, with a possible D match to TRBD1 (5 bases). The V gene's germline CDR1 is MRHNA and CDR2 SNTAGT. Trimming removed 4 bases from V and 5 bases from J, with 18 bases in between. CDR3 length: 16 residues. The CDR3 DNA sequence: TGTGCCAGCAGTGGCCGACAGACGTTCGAGGATCAGCCCCAGCATTTT. It codes for CASSGRQTFEDQPQHF.

The CDR3 DNA follows: TGTGCGGGGCTCGGGGGCCGTGACCAAGAGACCCAGTACTTC. Translation: CAGLGGRDQETQYF. The chain uses TRBV12-5 and TRBJ2-5; D may correspond to TRBD1 or TRBD2 (6 bases each). Germline V gives CDR1 LGHNT, CDR2 FRNRAP. This CDR3 is 14 amino acids long.

This clone was picked up many times. The genes are TRBV2 and TRBJ1-1, with D uncertain. This CDR3 has 11 amino acids. Trimming stripped 4 bases from V and 6 bases from J, with 6 bases between. Per the germline V gene, CDR1 is SNHLY and CDR2 is FYNNEI. Here the CDR3 reads CASSGMAEAFF. The CDR3 DNA follows: TGTGCCAGCAGTGGAATGGCTGAAGCTTTCTTT.

This clone was found many times. Compared with germline, one end of the junction differs, possibly owing to a read error. The chain uses TRBV19 and TRBJ2-2; D might be TRBD2 (6 bases). Germline CDR1 LNHDA, CDR2 SQIVND (reference sequence). The CDR3 consists of 13 residues. In DNA, the CDR3 is TGTGCCAGTTTGAAAACGAACACCGGGGGGCTGTTTTTT. It translates to CASLKTNTGGLFF.

This clone has more than one count but fewer than ten. This sequence joins TRBV27 and TRBJ2-3, with D maybe TRBD1 (6 bases). V lost 11 bases to trimming and J lost 12 bases, with 18 bases between them. The CDR3 has 11 amino acids. Germline CDR1 and CDR2: MNHEY and SMNVEV (reference sequence). DNA for the CDR3: TGTGCCTCGCTAGGGACCAGGGGACAGTATTTT. Translation: CASLGTRGQYF.

By share, this clone counts as medium-sized (0.01 to 0.1%). This chain joins TRBV4-1 and TRBJ1-4; 7 positions match TRBD1. The CDR3 spans 16 residues. The junction had 8 bases not matched to a gene; V was cut back by 3 bases and J by 4 bases. Germline values: CDR1 MGHRA, CDR2 YSYEKL. CDR3 region: CASSHPQGVSNEKLFF. CDR3 sequence (DNA): TGCGCCAGCAGCCATCCCCAGGGGGTCAGTAATGAAAAACTGTTTTTT.

The chain links TRBV3-1 to TRBJ2-3; the D gene is possibly TRBD2 (6 bases). From germline, CDR1 is LGHDT and CDR2 YNNKEL (reference sequence). Trimming pared 4 bases from V and 3 bases from J, leaving 14 bases between. The CDR3 length is 15 residues. CDR3 DNA sequence: TGTGCCAGCAGCCTTCGGTGCGGGGTAACAGATACGCAGTATTTT. Protein sequence: CASSLRCGVTDTQYF.

This clone has a count of ten or more. This chain links TRBV5-1 with TRBJ2-2, with TRBD1 identical over 7 bases. Per the germline V gene, CDR1 is SGHRS and CDR2 is YFSETQ. With V trimmed by 4 bases and J by 3 bases, 6 bases remained unmatched. This CDR3 has 15 residues. CDR3 coding DNA: TGCGCCAGCAGCGGGACCGGGACAGACACCGGGGAGCTGTTTTTT. Its protein is CASSGTGTDTGELFF.

This rearrangement joins TRBV20-1 to TRBJ1-5; D gene ambiguous. V lost 1 base and J 4 bases, leaving 11 bases between the germline ends. The CDR3 extends over 14 amino acids. The germline V gene encodes CDR1 DFQATT and CDR2 SNEGSKA (reference sequence). Written as DNA, the CDR3 is TGCAGTGCTAGAGCCCCGCGAGGGAATCAGCCCCAGCATTTT. Its protein product is CSARAPRGNQPQHF.

This chain links TRBV6-1 with TRBJ2-1; TRBD1 might be the D (5 bases). Germline V gives CDR1 MNHNS, CDR2 SASEGT. The CDR3 is 14 residues long. Trimming pared 3 bases from V and 6 bases from J, leaving 12 bases between. The CDR3 nucleotides are TGTGCCAGCAGTGAGGCCTTAGGGGCCAATGAGCAGTTCTTC. Translation: CASSEALGANEQFF.

At least ten counts were recorded for this clone. The chain uses TRBV10-3 and TRBJ2-7; 8 bases match TRBD2. This CDR3 contains 16 residues. The V gene's germline CDR1 is ENHRY and CDR2 SYGVKD. Losses at the gene ends were 4 bases for V and 4 bases for J; bases not matched to a gene: 12. For the CDR3, the DNA is TGTGCCATCAGTGGGCCGTCTACTGCGGGAGGATACGAGCAGTACTTC. Its protein is CAISGPSTAGGYEQYF.

This clone came up many times. The V and J genes are TRBV19 and TRBJ2-1; D perhaps matches TRBD1 (6 bases). This CDR3 is built from 15 residues. Germline values: CDR1 LNHDA, CDR2 SQIVND (reference sequence). Trimming removed 8 bases from V and 0 bases from J, with 14 bases in between. The CDR3 loop is CASSQLGGSYNEQFF. The CDR3 region has the DNA TGTGCCAGTTCTCAGTTAGGGGGCTCCTACAATGAGCAGTTCTTC.

The CDR3 sequence is CASSLTGRFYTEAFF. As DNA, the CDR3 is TGCGCCAGCAGCTTGACAGGGCGGTTTTACACTGAAGCTTTCTTT. The chain couples TRBV5-1 to TRBJ1-1; possibly TRBD1 for D (6 bases). This CDR3 has 15 residues. V shed 1 base and J shed 3 bases, with 13 bases lying between them. Germline V gene sequence: CDR1 SGHRS, CDR2 YFSETQ.

The table lists this clone with many counts. A single base separates this from a much larger clone, so it may be a read error. The chain uses TRBV12-3 or TRBV12-4 and TRBJ2-6, with D perhaps matching TRBD1 or TRBD2 (5 bases each). The CDR3 totals 15 residues. The CDR3 bases are TGTGCCAGCAGTCGACTGGACTCTGGGGCCAACGTCCCGACTTTC. This translates into CASSRLDSGANVPTF.

A single count supports this clone. The DNA of the CDR3 is TGTGCCAGCAGTTACCAAACTTACGAGCAGTACTTC. Protein: CASSYQTYEQYF. V usage is TRBV28 and J usage is TRBJ2-7, with D hard to call. The V gene lost 4 bases and the J gene lost 4 bases, with 8 bases spanning the gap. CDR1 and CDR2 (germline): MDHEN, SYDVKM. CDR3 size: 12 residues.

At least ten counts were recorded for this clone. Other nucleotide sequences in the sample specify the same CDR3. CDR3 in DNA: TGCGCCAGCAGCTTGCCGGGAGAGGGCACAGATACGCAGTATTTT. It is translated as CASSLPGEGTDTQYF. V gene TRBV5-1 combines with J gene TRBJ2-3; a possible D gene is TRBD2 (6 bases). The germline CDR1 and CDR2 sequences are SGHRS and YFSETQ. Trimming took 1 base from V and 1 from J, leaving 10 bases between them. The CDR3 is made up of 15 amino acids.

The rearrangement uses TRBV19 and TRBJ1-1, with a possible D match to TRBD1 (5 bases). V was shortened by 2 bases and J by 4 bases, with 11 bases between the two germline ends. Germline V gives CDR1 LNHDA, CDR2 SQIVND (reference sequence). The CDR3 runs to 14 residues. The CDR3 loop is CASSILWRGTEAFF. In DNA, the CDR3 is TGTGCCAGTAGTATATTATGGAGGGGCACTGAAGCTTTCTTT.